This T cell receptor beta chain was sequenced for a study of blood T cell repertoires in COVID-19 (TCRdb year 2020). Some background on the complete study: Samples covering the acute and convalescent phases of COVID-19 were provided by collaborators in the United States, Italy and Spain. The material from the prospective study consisted of cDNA or gDNA derived from T cells, B-cell-depleted T cells, or PBMCs. Subjects who had been exposed to COVID-19, were actively infected with it, or had recovered from it provided the deeply sampled blood TCRbeta repertoires that made up the dataset. The repertoires were made available in a free public database intended to serve as a resource for research on the immune response to SARS-CoV-2. The samples were drawn from two sources: the first 160 participants of the ongoing ImmuneRACE study, and 1,000 to 1,500 subjects contributed by 6 global collaborators. A de-identified subject ID, COVID-19 status, age in years and sex were almost always included in the sample metadata. Where HLA class I and class II types were available, the types were taken from metadata supplied by the sample provider, not from assay-based typing.

The immunoSEQ Assay, a bias-controlled multiplex PCR, was used to amplify TCRbeta CDR3 regions from genomic DNA. The study's own analysis went as follows. The number of nucleated cells in each sample was estimated by amplification of reference gene primers within the assay. To quantify the absolute abundance of each unique TCRbeta CDR3 rearrangement, sequence reads were collapsed and filtered. For each sample, productive Simpson clonality was calculated by taking the square root of Simpson's diversity index across productive rearrangements. This is the immuneACCESS table as TCRdb keeps it, with only in-frame sequences that have V and J called. A part of the clones is gone; compared with another copy, unresolved V genes explain less than half, and the rest is unexplained. The DNA gave D and trimming, while V, J and clone size come from that table. In this sample the table shows roughly 200,000 clones, about 86% of which occur a single time. The ten most abundant clones make up around 1.5% of the sample.

General findings and caveats noted by the study authors: The quantity of clinical and demographic metadata differed by source and by participant and was supplied without curation.

Comments on this clone: The antigen it binds to is not known. No qualities accompany the bases; no much larger clone lies one base away.

Collaborating institutions collected whole blood in K2EDTA tubes following their own protocols. For TCRbeta analysis, collaborator samples were shipped as frozen whole blood, as isolated PBMCs, or as DNA extracted from either sample type. The CDR3 sequence holds 14 residues, the cysteine and phenylalanine included. Just the 42-base CDR3 DNA is kept, in frame starting at base 1. CDR1 ENHRY and CDR2 SYGVKD are derived from the germline V gene. V lost 11 bases and J lost 0 bases; the stretch between them is 17 bases long. This TCR was sampled from a man younger than 35 with active or convalescent COVID-19. This sequence uses TRBV10-3 and TRBJ2-7; 7 matching bases give a weak D call of TRBD2. Specimen: peripheral blood. The nucleotides are TGTGCCGCCGGGGGGCAGGGCCTCTCCTACGAGCAGTACTTC. This codes for CAAGGQGLSYEQYF.